This is a list of T cell receptor beta chains from one sample in a study of blood T cell repertoires in COVID-19. This table comes from immunoSEQ multiplex PCR, and its TCRdb copy is limited to in-frame clones, with some not included. The sample contains 100,000 to 150,000 clones, around 74% of which appear only once. The material sequenced was peripheral blood. The receptors come from a man in his fifties or sixties with acute or convalescent COVID-19. Each CDR3 is given with its conserved first and last residue. Fields, in order: V gene, clone size, D gene, J gene, CDR3 DNA, CDR3 protein. A D gene is named only where the DNA matches it firmly. Size is omitted from some rows. Given values are once, few, many or a class for expanded clones.

v_call: TRBV19
clone_size: few
d_call: TRBD1
j_call: TRBJ2-1
cdr3_nt: TGTGCCAGTAGTATAGACCACGGACAGGGGTGGAATGAGCAGTTCTTC
cdr3_aa: CASSIDHGQGWNEQFF

v_call: TRBV7-9
clone_size: -
d_call: TRBD2
j_call: TRBJ2-5
cdr3_nt: TGTGCCAGCAGTTTGCCCAGCAAAACTAGCGATCAAGAGACCCAGTACTTC
cdr3_aa: CASSLPSKTSDQETQYF

v_call: TRBV18
clone_size: -
d_call: TRBD1
j_call: TRBJ2-4
cdr3_nt: TGTGCCAGCTCACTGCCGGGACAGGGAAACATTCAGTACTTC
cdr3_aa: CASSLPGQGNIQYF

v_call: TRBV2
clone_size: -
d_call: -
j_call: TRBJ2-5
cdr3_nt: TGTGCCACCTCCAGCAGGGGACCCTGGGCAGGGGAAGGGGAGACCCAGTACTTC
cdr3_aa: CATSSRGPWAGEGETQYF

v_call: TRBV18
clone_size: few
d_call: -
j_call: TRBJ1-6
cdr3_nt: TGTGCCAGCTCACAAGACATGGATAATTCACCCCTCCACTTT
cdr3_aa: CASSQDMDNSPLHF

v_call: TRBV10-2
clone_size: -
d_call: -
j_call: TRBJ2-3
cdr3_nt: TGCGCCAGCAGTCCAGGGGCTACGCAGTATTTT
cdr3_aa: CASSPGATQYF

v_call: TRBV5-1
clone_size: -
d_call: -
j_call: TRBJ2-7
cdr3_nt: TGCGCCAGCAGCTCGACCACAGGGAACGAGCAGTACTTC
cdr3_aa: CASSSTTGNEQYF

v_call: TRBV24-1
clone_size: -
d_call: TRBD1
j_call: TRBJ2-7
cdr3_nt: TGTGCCACCAGTGATTTGGGGCAACAGGGGGAATACGAGCAGTACTTC
cdr3_aa: CATSDLGQQGEYEQYF

v_call: TRBV24-1
clone_size: -
d_call: TRBD1
j_call: TRBJ2-3
cdr3_nt: TGTGCCACCAGTGATTTAGGGACAGGCACAGATACGCAGTATTTT
cdr3_aa: CATSDLGTGTDTQYF

v_call: TRBV29-1
clone_size: -
d_call: -
j_call: TRBJ2-3
cdr3_nt: TGCAGCGTTGTGGTCAATTTGGGGCCAGATACGCAGTATTTT
cdr3_aa: CSVVVNLGPDTQYF

v_call: TRBV24-1
clone_size: -
d_call: TRBD2
j_call: TRBJ2-7
cdr3_nt: TGTGCCACCAGTGATCCTAGCGGGCGGTCCGCCGAGCAGTACTTC
cdr3_aa: CATSDPSGRSAEQYF

v_call: TRBV12-3/TRBV12-4
clone_size: -
d_call: -
j_call: TRBJ1-2
cdr3_nt: TGTGCCAGCAGTTGGACAAACTATGGCTACACCTTC
cdr3_aa: CASSWTNYGYTF

v_call: TRBV6-5
clone_size: -
d_call: TRBD1
j_call: TRBJ2-5
cdr3_nt: TGTGCCAGCAGTTCTTGGGACAGGGCTGAGACCCAGTACTTC
cdr3_aa: CASSSWDRAETQYF

v_call: TRBV5-1
clone_size: -
d_call: TRBD1
j_call: TRBJ1-1
cdr3_nt: TGCGCCAGCAGCACGCCGGGACAGCTGAACACTGAAGCTTTCTTT
cdr3_aa: CASSTPGQLNTEAFF

v_call: TRBV11-2
clone_size: -
d_call: -
j_call: TRBJ1-2
cdr3_nt: TGTGCCAGCAGCTTATCCCATAACTATGGCTACACCTTC
cdr3_aa: CASSLSHNYGYTF

v_call: TRBV29-1
clone_size: once
d_call: TRBD1
j_call: TRBJ1-1
cdr3_nt: TGCAGCGTTGTGGGGGACAGGGGAAAGGACACTGAAGCTTTCTTT
cdr3_aa: CSVVGDRGKDTEAFF

v_call: TRBV6-5
clone_size: -
d_call: TRBD1
j_call: TRBJ1-1
cdr3_nt: TGTGCCAGCAGTTACCGGGACAGGGAGGGATCCACTGAAGCTTTCTTT
cdr3_aa: CASSYRDREGSTEAFF

v_call: TRBV6-4
clone_size: once
d_call: -
j_call: TRBJ2-1
cdr3_nt: TGTGCCAGCAGTGCCATTAGCGGCAGCTCCTACAATGAGCAGTTCTTC
cdr3_aa: CASSAISGSSYNEQFF

v_call: TRBV5-8
clone_size: -
d_call: TRBD1
j_call: TRBJ2-4
cdr3_nt: TGTGCCAGCAGTGACAGGGTACTAGCCAAAAACATTCAGTACTTC
cdr3_aa: CASSDRVLAKNIQYF

v_call: TRBV12-3/TRBV12-4
clone_size: -
d_call: -
j_call: TRBJ2-5
cdr3_nt: TGTGCCAGCAGCAACCAAGAGACCCAGTACTTC
cdr3_aa: CASSNQETQYF

v_call: TRBV7-9
clone_size: -
d_call: -
j_call: TRBJ1-4
cdr3_nt: TGTGCCAGCCAGCGGAATAATGAAAAACTGTTTTTT
cdr3_aa: CASQRNNEKLFF

v_call: TRBV5-6
clone_size: -
d_call: TRBD1
j_call: TRBJ1-2
cdr3_nt: TGTGCCAGCAGCACCGGGACAGGGTATGGCTACACCTTC
cdr3_aa: CASSTGTGYGYTF

v_call: TRBV28
clone_size: -
d_call: -
j_call: TRBJ1-5
cdr3_nt: TGTGCCAGCAGTCTCGGACAGCCGAGGGGGCCCCAGCATTTT
cdr3_aa: CASSLGQPRGPQHF

v_call: TRBV6-5
clone_size: few
d_call: -
j_call: TRBJ2-7
cdr3_nt: TGTGCCAGCAGCAGGGTTGAAAACTCCTACGAGCAGTACTTC
cdr3_aa: CASSRVENSYEQYF

v_call: TRBV4-1
clone_size: few
d_call: TRBD1
j_call: TRBJ1-4
cdr3_nt: TGCGCCAGCAGCCATGGACAGGGGGCTGGAAATGAAAAACTGTTTTTT
cdr3_aa: CASSHGQGAGNEKLFF

v_call: TRBV7-3
clone_size: -
d_call: -
j_call: TRBJ1-1
cdr3_nt: TGTGCCAGCAGTACAGGGCCCGGGGCTGAAGCTTTCTTT
cdr3_aa: CASSTGPGAEAFF

v_call: TRBV2
clone_size: -
d_call: TRBD1
j_call: TRBJ1-3
cdr3_nt: TGTGCCAGCACGGCGGACAGGGGAAACACCATATATTTT
cdr3_aa: CASTADRGNTIYF

v_call: TRBV10-3
clone_size: -
d_call: -
j_call: TRBJ2-3
cdr3_nt: TGTGCCATCAGTGTATCCAGGGTGGGAACAGATACGCAGTATTTT
cdr3_aa: CAISVSRVGTDTQYF

v_call: TRBV7-3
clone_size: -
d_call: TRBD1
j_call: TRBJ1-1
cdr3_nt: TGTGCCAGCAGCTTAAGACAGGGGGGACCCACTGAAGCTTTCTTT
cdr3_aa: CASSLRQGGPTEAFF

v_call: TRBV28
clone_size: -
d_call: -
j_call: TRBJ2-3
cdr3_nt: TGTGCCAGCAGCCTCCCGGACTTCACAGATACGCAGTATTTT
cdr3_aa: CASSLPDFTDTQYF

v_call: TRBV11-2
clone_size: -
d_call: TRBD1
j_call: TRBJ2-7
cdr3_nt: TGTGCCAGCAGCACCCGACAGGGCTGGGAGCAGTACTTC
cdr3_aa: CASSTRQGWEQYF

v_call: TRBV20-1
clone_size: few
d_call: -
j_call: TRBJ2-3
cdr3_nt: TGCAGTGCTCTGGGGCCAGATACGCAGTATTTT
cdr3_aa: CSALGPDTQYF

v_call: TRBV6-1
clone_size: -
d_call: -
j_call: TRBJ2-7
cdr3_nt: TGTGCCAGCAGTTATAGCGGCGGGACCTACGAGCAGTACTTC
cdr3_aa: CASSYSGGTYEQYF

v_call: TRBV7-6
clone_size: once
d_call: -
j_call: TRBJ2-2
cdr3_nt: TGTGCCAGCAGCGACACGGTTAACACCGGGGAGCTGTTTTTT
cdr3_aa: CASSDTVNTGELFF

v_call: TRBV6-5
clone_size: once
d_call: -
j_call: TRBJ1-5
cdr3_nt: TGTGCCAGCAGTTCAACAGGGTGGCAGCCCCAGCATTTT
cdr3_aa: CASSSTGWQPQHF

v_call: TRBV4-2
clone_size: -
d_call: -
j_call: TRBJ1-6
cdr3_nt: TGTGCCAGCAGCCAAAGTTCGGGGAATTCACCCCTCCACTTT
cdr3_aa: CASSQSSGNSPLHF

v_call: TRBV30
clone_size: many
d_call: -
j_call: TRBJ1-1
cdr3_nt: TGTGCCTGGAAACAGGGGAACACTGAAGCTTTCTTT
cdr3_aa: CAWKQGNTEAFF

v_call: TRBV3-1/TRBV3-2
clone_size: few
d_call: TRBD2
j_call: TRBJ2-7
cdr3_nt: TGTGCCAGCAGCCAAGAAAGTAGCGGACTAGCGGGAGACGAGCAGTACTTC
cdr3_aa: CASSQESSGLAGDEQYF

v_call: TRBV7-8
clone_size: few
d_call: TRBD1
j_call: TRBJ1-5
cdr3_nt: TGTGCCAGCAGCCCGGGACAGCCCAGCAATCAGCCCCAGCATTTT
cdr3_aa: CASSPGQPSNQPQHF

v_call: TRBV14
clone_size: -
d_call: TRBD1
j_call: TRBJ1-1
cdr3_nt: TGTGCCAGCGGGACAGGGGGCACTGAAGCTTTCTTT
cdr3_aa: CASGTGGTEAFF

v_call: TRBV5-1
clone_size: -
d_call: TRBD2
j_call: TRBJ2-3
cdr3_nt: TGCGCCAGCAGCTTGGCCGGAGGACTAGCGTCAGATACGCAGTATTTT
cdr3_aa: CASSLAGGLASDTQYF

v_call: TRBV2
clone_size: -
d_call: -
j_call: TRBJ1-2
cdr3_nt: TGTGCCAGCAGTGAACAATGGGTCCAGGGTATGGGCTATGGCTACACCTTC
cdr3_aa: CASSEQWVQGMGYGYTF

v_call: TRBV1
clone_size: once
d_call: -
j_call: TRBJ1-2
cdr3_nt: TGCACCAGCAGCCAAGTTTGGCACAGATTCTATGGCTACACCTTC
cdr3_aa: CTSSQVWHRFYGYTF

v_call: TRBV5-1
clone_size: -
d_call: TRBD2
j_call: TRBJ2-5
cdr3_nt: TGCGCCAGCAGCTTGGAGAGGACTAGCGGGAAAGAGACCCAGTACTTC
cdr3_aa: CASSLERTSGKETQYF

v_call: TRBV5-5
clone_size: few
d_call: -
j_call: TRBJ1-4
cdr3_nt: TGTGCCAGCAGCTTGTATGGGGGCCCAAATGAAAAACTGTTTTTT
cdr3_aa: CASSLYGGPNEKLFF

v_call: TRBV6-6
clone_size: -
d_call: TRBD1
j_call: TRBJ1-5
cdr3_nt: TGTGCCAGCAGATCTTACATAGGGGGCGGGCATCAGCCCCAGCATTTT
cdr3_aa: CASRSYIGGGHQPQHF

v_call: TRBV24-1
clone_size: -
d_call: TRBD1
j_call: TRBJ2-7
cdr3_nt: TGTGCCACCAGTGATCCCAGGGGGCTACCCTACGAGCAGTACTTC
cdr3_aa: CATSDPRGLPYEQYF

v_call: TRBV4-1
clone_size: -
d_call: TRBD1
j_call: TRBJ1-5
cdr3_nt: TGCGCCAGCAGCCAAGAAGGACAGGAACATCAGCCCCAGCATTTT
cdr3_aa: CASSQEGQEHQPQHF

v_call: TRBV7-8
clone_size: -
d_call: TRBD1
j_call: TRBJ2-7
cdr3_nt: TGTGCCAGCAGCCTCATAGCCGGGACAGGGGGCTTATACGAGCAGTACTTC
cdr3_aa: CASSLIAGTGGLYEQYF

v_call: TRBV5-1
clone_size: -
d_call: -
j_call: TRBJ2-2
cdr3_nt: TGCGCCAGCAGCTTGCCCACACCGATCACCGGGGAGCTGTTTTTT
cdr3_aa: CASSLPTPITGELFF

v_call: TRBV24-1
clone_size: many
d_call: TRBD1
j_call: TRBJ1-2
cdr3_nt: TGTGCCACCAGTGACTCGGGGACAGGGGGATATGGCTACACCTTC
cdr3_aa: CATSDSGTGGYGYTF

v_call: TRBV5-1
clone_size: -
d_call: -
j_call: TRBJ1-2
cdr3_nt: TGCGCCAGCAGCATTGTGCGGGAGGCGGGCTATGGCTACACCTTC
cdr3_aa: CASSIVREAGYGYTF

v_call: TRBV21-1
clone_size: -
d_call: -
j_call: TRBJ2-1
cdr3_nt: TGTGCCAGCAGCTATTTGGGACTAGCGGGAGTGAATGAGCAGTTCTTC
cdr3_aa: CASSYLGLAGVNEQFF

v_call: TRBV3-1/TRBV3-2
clone_size: -
d_call: TRBD1
j_call: TRBJ2-1
cdr3_nt: TGTGCCAGCAGCCAAGATAGGACAGGGAACAATGAGCAGTTCTTC
cdr3_aa: CASSQDRTGNNEQFF

v_call: TRBV29-1
clone_size: -
d_call: -
j_call: TRBJ2-7
cdr3_nt: TGCAGCGTTGTTTCAGGTACCTACGAGCAGTACTTC
cdr3_aa: CSVVSGTYEQYF

v_call: TRBV6-1
clone_size: -
d_call: TRBD1
j_call: TRBJ1-6
cdr3_nt: TGTGCCAGCAGTGACCCGGGACAGGGGAACTCACCCCTCCACTTT
cdr3_aa: CASSDPGQGNSPLHF

v_call: TRBV7-3
clone_size: -
d_call: TRBD1
j_call: TRBJ1-1
cdr3_nt: TGTGCCAGCAGCCGGGACAGTCTGAACACTGAAGCTTTCTTT
cdr3_aa: CASSRDSLNTEAFF